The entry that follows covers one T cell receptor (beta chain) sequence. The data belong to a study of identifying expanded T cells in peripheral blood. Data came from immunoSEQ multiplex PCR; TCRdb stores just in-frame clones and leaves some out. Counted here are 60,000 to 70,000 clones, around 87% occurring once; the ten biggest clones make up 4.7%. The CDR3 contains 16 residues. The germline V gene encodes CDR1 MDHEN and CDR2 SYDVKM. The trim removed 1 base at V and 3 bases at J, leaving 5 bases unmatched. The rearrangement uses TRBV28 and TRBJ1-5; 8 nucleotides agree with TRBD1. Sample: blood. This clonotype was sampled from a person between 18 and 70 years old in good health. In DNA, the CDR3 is TGTGCCAGCAGTTTATTGACAGGGGCCAACAATCAGCCCCAGCATTTT. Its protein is CASSLLTGANNQPQHF.